This passage covers 3 T cell receptor beta chains from one sample sequenced in a study of T cells in Graves' hyperthyroidism and ophthalmopathy. Amplification targeted TCR beta CDR3 regions from RNA transcripts. Primed by the HTBI set, a first-round RT-PCR was run on the TCR CDR3. One entry per CDR3 protein results from TCRdb running MiXCR on the multiplex PCR reads. The table lists a few hundred thousand distinct CDR3 sequences, 15% to 20% of them singletons. Source material: blood. Receptors originate from a woman between 35 and 50 years old with Graves' ophthalmopathy.

The sample holds many counts of this clonotype. The J gene is TRBJ2-7, the V gene TRBV5-1; 7 nucleotides line up with TRBD1. The V gene end was trimmed by 4 bases and the J gene end by 4 bases; junction bases not matched to a gene: 8. CDR3 size: 14 residues. CDR1 is SGHRS and CDR2 is YFSETQ in the germline V gene. The CDR3 DNA reads TGCGCCAGCAGCCACAGGGGAATTTCGTACGAGCAGTACTTC. Translation gives CASSHRGISYEQYF.

In this sample, this clonotype turned up many times. V and J are TRBV29-1 and TRBJ1-2; D is uncertain. Trimming left V 3 bases short and J 1 base short, with 12 bases between. This CDR3 has 14 amino acids. Germline V gene lookup returns CDR1 SQVTM and CDR2 ANQGSEA. CDR3: CSVDYTENNYGYTF. CDR3 DNA sequence: TGCAGCGTTGACTACACAGAGAATAACTATGGCTACACCTTC.

This clonotype was observed many times. This chain joins TRBV10-2 and TRBJ1-1, with D possibly being TRBD1 (6 bases). Deletions cut 6 bases from V and 7 bases from J, with 21 bases between. The CDR3 length is 15 residues. Germline CDR1 reads WSHSY; CDR2 reads SAAADI. CDR3 nucleotide sequence: TGCGCCAGCAGATACTCCACACAGGGCTCCGGTGAAGCTTTCTTT. Translated: CASRYSTQGSGEAFF.